This TCR beta chain was documented in a study of blood T cell repertoires in COVID-19. TCRdb's table, derived via immunoSEQ multiplex PCR, lists solely in-frame clones and lacks some. The sample consists of about 210,000 clones, around 80% of them appearing once. Germline V gene lookup returns CDR1 SGHRS and CDR2 YFSETQ. The CDR3 sequence is 14 residues long. Deletions cut 0 bases from V and 8 bases from J, with 11 bases between. Sequencing input: peripheral blood. The source is a woman aged 80 or older with COVID-19, enrolled during active disease. This sequence joins TRBV5-1 and TRBJ1-4; the D gene is possibly TRBD1 (6 bases). CDR3 nucleotides: TGCGCCAGCAGCTTGGAAGGGACATTAGAAAAACTGTTTTTT. It yields the protein CASSLEGTLEKLFF.